The rows below give T cell receptor beta chains drawn from one sample of a study of identical twins. Each CDR3 protein is one row after TCRdb ran MiXCR on the 5' RACE reads. The table has some 1,600,000 distinct CDR3 sequences, under 35% seen once. Sequenced input: cord blood. The receptors come from a newborn girl in good health. The CDR3 runs from the conserved cysteine through the conserved F or W. D genes are given only for firm matches. The size entry is marked missing in some rows and otherwise reads once, few, many or a size class.

-	TRBV28	-	TRBJ2-5	CASSPPSPFETQYF	TGTGCCAGCAGTCCCCCTAGCCCTTTCGAGACCCAGTACTTC
-	TRBV7-2	-	TRBJ2-5	CASSLWLATETQYF	TGTGCCAGCAGCTTATGGCTAGCGACAGAGACCCAGTACTTC
TRBD2	TRBV20-1	-	TRBJ2-7	CSARGSTSGGALNEQYF	TGCAGTGCTAGGGGTTCGACTAGCGGGGGGGCCCTCAATGAGCAGTACTTC
-	TRBV10-3	few	TRBJ1-2	CAISESPGPYGYTF	TGTGCCATCAGTGAGTCACCAGGGCCCTATGGCTACACCTTC
-	TRBV7-2	-	TRBJ2-7	CASSSSHNEQYF	TGTGCCAGCAGCTCTAGCCACAATGAGCAGTACTTC
TRBD1	TRBV12-3/TRBV12-4	-	TRBJ2-7	CASNVDGTGSYEQYF	TGTGCCAGCAACGTAGACGGGACAGGCTCCTACGAGCAGTACTTC
-	TRBV27	few	TRBJ1-4	CASSLWRGRADEKLFF	TGTGCCAGCAGTTTATGGCGGGGCAGGGCGGATGAAAAACTGTTTTTT
TRBD1	TRBV3-1	few	TRBJ2-3	CASTKRQGATDTQYF	TGTGCCAGCACCAAGAGACAGGGGGCCACAGATACGCAGTATTTT
-	TRBV4-1	-	TRBJ2-2	CASSQDPAVNTGELFF	TGCGCCAGCAGCCAAGACCCCGCGGTCAACACCGGGGAGCTGTTTTTT
TRBD2	TRBV6-2/TRBV6-3	-	TRBJ2-4	CASSYSTSGRREYF	TGTGCCAGCAGTTACTCGACTAGCGGGAGGAGGGAGTACTTC
-	TRBV20-1	few	TRBJ2-3	CSASNPGSGTDTQYF	TGCAGTGCTTCAAACCCAGGGTCTGGCACAGATACGCAGTATTTT
TRBD2	TRBV6-5	many	TRBJ2-1	CASSYSIPSGYNEQFF	TGTGCCAGCAGTTACTCGATCCCTAGCGGTTACAATGAGCAGTTCTTC
-	TRBV5-1	many	TRBJ2-3	CASSVPGADTQYF	TGCGCCAGCAGCGTCCCAGGGGCGGATACGCAGTATTTT
-	TRBV12-3/TRBV12-4	-	TRBJ2-3	CASSFKRLELHTQSF	TGTGCCAGCAGTTTTAAAAGACTAGAGCTACATACGCAGTCTTTT
TRBD2	TRBV4-2	-	TRBJ2-3	CASSQEETSGTDTQYF	TGTGCCAGCAGCCAAGAGGAGACTAGCGGAACAGATACGCAGTATTTT
TRBD2	TRBV4-1	-	TRBJ2-1	CASSQDGRLAGGGNEQFF	TGCGCCAGCAGCCAAGATGGAAGACTAGCGGGGGGCGGGAATGAGCAGTTCTTC
-	TRBV9	few	TRBJ2-2	CASSVAIRGPNTGELFF	TGTGCCAGCAGCGTAGCTATAAGGGGACCGAACACCGGGGAGCTGTTTTTT
-	TRBV4-2	few	TRBJ1-2	CASSQEPGFNYGYTF	TGTGCCAGCAGCCAAGAACCGGGTTTTAACTATGGCTACACCTTC
TRBD2	TRBV6-1	few	TRBJ2-3	CASSGTETSGRADTQYF	TGTGCCAGCAGTGGGACGGAGACTAGCGGGAGGGCAGATACGCAGTATTTT
-	TRBV10-2	once	TRBJ2-4	CASSEGPGRSLQETQSF	TGCGCCAGCAGTGAGGGCCCAGGGAGATCCCTACAAGAGACCCAGTCCTTC
-	TRBV12-3/TRBV12-4	-	TRBJ2-6	CASSLGAGDSGANVLTF	TGTGCCAGCAGTTTAGGCGCAGGAGACTCTGGGGCCAACGTCCTGACTTTC
-	TRBV28	-	TRBJ2-7	CASRTDITYEQYF	TGTGCCAGCAGAACCGACATCACCTACGAGCAGTACTTC
TRBD2	TRBV6-6	-	TRBJ2-1	CASSYLSGTRANEQFF	TGTGCCAGCAGTTACTTATCCGGGACTAGAGCCAATGAGCAGTTCTTC
-	TRBV9	few	TRBJ2-7	CASSVADSTYEQYF	TGTGCCAGCAGCGTAGCCGACAGCACCTACGAGCAGTACTTC
-	TRBV10-3	-	TRBJ2-5	CAIRRQGGETQYF	TGTGCCATCAGGCGACAGGGAGGGGAGACCCAGTACTTC